A single sample gave rise to the 11 T cell receptor beta chains below, sequenced in a study of human T cells and chemical hapten exposure. TCRdb itself ran the RACE reads through MiXCR, one entry per CDR3 protein. The sample records approximately 96,000 distinct CDR3 sequences, around 9.3% being singletons. The sample's time point: patch test 2, 6 weeks after DPC sensitization. Treatment meaning: therapeutic diphenylcyclopropenone sensitization with weekly scalp DPC. The material sequenced was whole blood, taken in connection with sensitization to the hapten diphenylcyclopropenone (DPC). These receptors all come from a woman between 35 and 50 years old with alopecia areata. Some clones in this sample may be carry-over from other donors' samples.

This clonotype came up many times. V gene TRBV28 combines with J gene TRBJ1-1; 7 bases align to TRBD1. Germline V gene data show CDR1 as MDHEN and CDR2 as SYDVKM. The CDR3 sequence is 14 residues long. V lost 5 bases and J lost 2; bases outside the gene matches: 5. CDR3 loop: CASSNDRANTEAFF. CDR3 sequence (DNA): TGTGCCAGCAGTAATGACAGGGCAAACACTGAAGCTTTCTTT. The full variable domain, in which reference TRBV28 and TRBJ1-1 provide the parts outside the CDR3, is DVKVTQSSRYLVKRTGEKVFLECVQDMDHENMFWYRQDPGLGLRLIYFSYDVKMKEKGDIPEGYSVSREKKERFSLILESASTNQTSMYLCASSNDRANTEAFFGQGTRLTVV.

The gene calls are TRBV5-6 and TRBJ2-1; tentatively, D is TRBD1 (6 bases). There are 12 residues in the CDR3. Germline CDR1 SGHDT, CDR2 YYEEEE. V was pared by 4 bases and J by 12 bases, with 14 bases between. The CDR3 sequence is CASSIYREGQFF. CDR3 DNA sequence: TGTGCCAGCAGCATTTACAGGGAAGGGCAGTTCTTC.

V usage is TRBV20-1 and J usage is TRBJ2-7, with TRBD1 matching 10 bases. V lost 0 bases, J lost 3 bases, and 8 bases stayed unmatched. Germline CDR1 is DFQATT and CDR2 is SNEGSKA (reference sequence). The CDR3 totals 16 residues. The CDR3 is CSARDIGDRGIYEQYF. CDR3 bases: TGCAGTGCTAGAGATATAGGGGACAGGGGAATCTACGAGCAGTACTTC.

This clonotype showed up many times. V and J are TRBV27 and TRBJ1-1; D possibly corresponds to TRBD1 (5 bases). The CDR3 consists of 13 residues. V was pared by 2 bases and J by 3 bases, with 7 bases between. The germline V gene encodes CDR1 MNHEY and CDR2 SMNVEV (reference sequence). The CDR3 spells CASSLGGDTEAFF. The DNA of the CDR3 is TGTGCCAGCAGTTTAGGAGGGGACACTGAAGCTTTCTTT.

The chain carries TRBV20-1 and TRBJ2-7; tentative D call: TRBD2 (6 bases). Germline assignment: CDR1 DFQATT and CDR2 SNEGSKA (reference sequence). Trimming took off 6 bases at V and 9 bases at J, with 21 bases between the two ends. The CDR3 loop spans 13 amino acids. CDR3 DNA: TGCAGTGCGGCCGGGACTTCCACCCGGGTGCAGTACTTC. Its translation is CSAAGTSTRVQYF.

This clonotype was recorded at least ten times. The chain employs TRBV20-1 and TRBJ1-6; tentatively, D is TRBD1 (6 bases). The CDR3 consists of 16 residues. From germline, CDR1 is DFQATT and CDR2 SNEGSKA (reference sequence). V shed 5 bases and J shed 0 bases, with 14 bases lying between them. CDR3 in DNA: TGCAGTGCTCTGACAGGCCAGAGCTCCTATAATTCACCCCTCCACTTT. Translated, it gives CSALTGQSSYNSPLHF.

This clonotype was observed a few times. This chain connects TRBV28 to TRBJ2-1, with TRBD2 matching over 14 bases. Losses at the gene ends were 5 bases for V and 7 bases for J; bases not matched to a gene: 4. The CDR3 is 15 residues long. Germline assignment: CDR1 MDHEN and CDR2 SYDVKM. In DNA, the CDR3 is TGTGCCAGCAGTCCTGGGACTAGCGGGAGAAATGAGCAGTTCTTC. Protein product: CASSPGTSGRNEQFF.

This clonotype has only a few counts. The chain employs TRBV29-1 and TRBJ2-2; the match to TRBD2 covers 10 bases. CDR3 length: 14 residues. Germline V gene lookup returns CDR1 SQVTM and CDR2 ANQGSEA. J gave up 4 bases and V 6 bases, and 5 bases lay outside the gene matches. The DNA for the CDR3 is TGCAGCGTCTTGGGACTAGCGAGCACCGGGGAGCTGTTTTTT. It codes for CSVLGLASTGELFF.

This clonotype was counted at least ten times. CDR3 nucleotide sequence: TGTGCCAGCAGCCAAGTCCGTCTAGCGGGGACCTCTGGAAACACCATATATTTT. As protein: CASSQVRLAGTSGNTIYF. The chain employs TRBV3-1 and TRBJ1-3; tentative D call: TRBD1 (5 bases). V shed 1 base and J shed 0 bases, with 16 bases lying between them. From germline, CDR1 is LGHDT and CDR2 YNNKEL (reference sequence). This CDR3 region has 18 residues.

This clonotype was observed at least ten times. The chain's CDR3 is CSARVTYEQYF. The CDR3 bases are TGCAGTGCTAGAGTCACCTACGAGCAGTACTTC. The chain recombines TRBV20-1 with TRBJ2-7; D gene uncertain. The CDR3 sequence is 11 residues long. Trimming removed 1 base from V and 2 bases from J, with 3 bases in between. Germline CDR1 and CDR2: DFQATT and SNEGSKA (reference sequence).

The V call is TRBV18, the J call TRBJ1-1; D is undetermined. Trimming shortened V by 3 bases and J by 0 bases, and 14 bases separated the two germline ends. The germline gives CDR1 KGHSH, CDR2 LQKENI. The CDR3 spans 16 residues. DNA of the CDR3: TGTGCCAGCTCACCCATAAGATCCTCGATGAACACTGAAGCTTTCTTT. Its translation: CASSPIRSSMNTEAFF.